The 17 T cell receptor beta chains below were found in one sample sequenced in a study of blood T cell repertoires in COVID-19. Only in-frame clones appear in the TCRdb table, and some are missing; sequencing was by immunoSEQ multiplex PCR. Of a few hundred thousand clones detected, roughly 88% appear once; the ten largest clones hold about 1.6%. What was sequenced was peripheral blood. All receptors come from a woman aged 45-65 years with acute or convalescent COVID-19.

The sample holds a few counts of this clone. The chain employs TRBV4-2 and TRBJ2-3; tentatively, D is TRBD2 (6 bases). The length of the CDR3 is 17 residues. CDR1 is LGHNA, CDR2 YNFKEQ, per germline. The V gene lost 0 bases and the J gene lost 1 base, with 14 bases spanning the gap. DNA for the CDR3: TGTGCCAGCAGCCAAGAAGATAGCGGAGAGGGCACAGATACGCAGTATTTT. The encoded protein is CASSQEDSGEGTDTQYF.

J is TRBJ2-2 and V is TRBV15; D may be TRBD2 (5 bases). V was trimmed by 1 base and J by 0 bases, leaving 9 bases between them. The CDR3 totals 16 residues. Germline V gene sequence: CDR1 LNHNV, CDR2 YYDKDF (reference sequence). As DNA, the CDR3 is TGTGCCACCAGCAGAGGCGGGCAGACGAACACCGGGGAGCTGTTTTTT. Amino acids: CATSRGGQTNTGELFF.

The genes are TRBV27 and TRBJ1-5, with TRBD1 matching over 8 bases. The germline CDR1 and CDR2 sequences are MNHEY and SMNVEV (reference sequence). The junction had 9 bases not matched to a gene; V was cut back by 5 bases and J by 9 bases. This CDR3 has 14 residues. The CDR3 reads CASSLGTGQLPQHF. In nucleotides, the CDR3 is TGTGCCAGCAGTCTGGGGACAGGTCAGTTGCCCCAGCATTTT.

V gene TRBV30 combines with J gene TRBJ2-7; 10 bases fit TRBD2. Trimming removed 0 bases from V and 7 bases from J; junction bases left unmatched: 6. Germline CDR1 is GTSNPN and CDR2 is SVGIG (reference sequence). CDR3 length: 14 residues. The CDR3, as DNA: TGTGCCTGGAGTGTAGGAGCGGGAGGGCGGGAGCAGTACTTC. This sequence encodes CAWSVGAGGREQYF.

J is TRBJ1-2 and V is TRBV3-1 (or the pseudogene TRBV3-2), with a weak D call TRBD1 (5 bases). This CDR3 is 14 amino acids long. Trimming removed 7 bases from V and 7 bases from J, with 19 bases in between. Germline V CDR1 and CDR2: LGHDT, YNNKEL (reference sequence). CDR3 DNA sequence: TGTGCCAGCACGGCCAGCGCGGGGGACGCTGGCTACACCTTC. Its protein is CASTASAGDAGYTF.

The rearrangement uses TRBV4-1 and TRBJ1-1; 8 positions match TRBD1. This CDR3 is built from 15 residues. Losses at the gene ends were 4 bases for V and 4 bases for J; bases not matched to a gene: 8. Germline V gene data show CDR1 as MGHRA and CDR2 as YSYEKL. The CDR3 DNA sequence: TGCGCCAGCAGCCCCGGACAGGGTGGTAGCACTGAAGCTTTCTTT. Its protein is CASSPGQGGSTEAFF.

The V gene is TRBV7-2, the J gene TRBJ2-1, with TRBD2 identical over 10 bases. In germline, CDR1 is SGHTA, CDR2 FQGNSA. The CDR3 consists of 15 residues. V trimming: 6 bases; J trimming: 5 bases; junction bases outside the gene matches: 7. In nucleotides, the CDR3 is TGTGCCAGCAGTCCTAGCGGGAGTAAGGACAATGAGCAGTTCTTC. It specifies CASSPSGSKDNEQFF.

The chain combines TRBV3-1 (or the pseudogene TRBV3-2) with TRBJ2-5; 12 nucleotides line up with TRBD2. The germline gives CDR1 LGHDT, CDR2 YNNKEL (reference sequence). The CDR3 loop spans 14 amino acids. The V gene end was trimmed by 2 bases and the J gene end by 5 bases; junction bases not matched to a gene: 0. In DNA, the CDR3 is TGTGCCAGCAGCCAACTAGCGGGAGGGGAGACCCAGTACTTC. Encoded protein: CASSQLAGGETQYF.

This chain connects TRBV9 to TRBJ2-5; weak D call: TRBD2 (5 bases). Germline V lookup: CDR1 SGDLS, CDR2 YYNGEE. The CDR3 contains 15 residues. V lost 3 bases to trimming and J lost 5 bases, with 17 bases between them. The CDR3 spells CASSALVGVGETQYF. DNA of the CDR3: TGTGCCAGCAGCGCCCTGGTCGGGGTTGGGGAGACCCAGTACTTC. The full variable domain, rest sourced from reference TRBV9 and TRBJ2-5, is DSGVTQTPKHLITATGQRVTLRCSPRSGDLSVYWYQQSLDQGLQFLIQYYNGEERAKGNILERFSAQQFPDLHSELNLSSLELGDSALYFCASSALVGVGETQYFGPGTRLLVL.

The CDR3 nucleotides read TGTGCCACGAGGGGGCTAATAGCCTACGAGCAGTACTTC. Residues: CATRGLIAYEQYF. The chain couples TRBV6-5 to TRBJ2-7, with 7 nucleotides matching TRBD1. Germline V CDR1 and CDR2: MNHEY, SVGAGI. The CDR3 is 13 residues long. The V and J ends lost 10 bases and 2 bases, in that order; junction bases with no gene match: 8.

This chain joins TRBV7-2 and TRBJ2-5; tentatively, D is TRBD2 (6 bases). Trimming pared 1 base from V and 4 bases from J, leaving 13 bases between. This CDR3 comprises 15 residues. Germline V gene data show CDR1 as SGHTA and CDR2 as FQGNSA. The CDR3 loop reads CASSLELAYGETQYF. CDR3 nucleotides: TGTGCCAGCAGCTTAGAACTAGCTTACGGAGAGACCCAGTACTTC. Using reference TRBV7-2 and TRBJ2-5 for the parts outside the CDR3, the full variable domain is GAGVSQSPSNKVTEKGKDVELRCDPISGHTALYWYRQSLGQGLEFLIYFQGNSAPDKSGLPSDRFSAERTGGSVSTLTIQRTQQEDSAVYLCASSLELAYGETQYFGPGTRLLVL.

The chain has TRBV5-1 and TRBJ2-1; D unresolved. This CDR3 region has 12 residues. Germline V gives CDR1 SGHRS, CDR2 YFSETQ. Trimming removed 0 bases from V and 5 bases from J, with 3 bases in between. CDR3 sequence reads: CASSLAHNEQFF. CDR3 coding DNA: TGCGCCAGCAGCTTGGCTCACAATGAGCAGTTCTTC.

The chain couples TRBV11-2 to TRBJ1-2; possible D gene TRBD1, 5 bases. The CDR3 spans 18 residues. V was clipped by 0 bases and J by 2 bases, with 19 bases between them. CDR1 is SGHAT and CDR2 is FQNNGV in the germline V gene. The CDR3 spells CASSLDLPGPHLNYGYTF. CDR3 nucleotides: TGTGCCAGCAGCTTAGATCTTCCAGGGCCCCATTTAAACTATGGCTACACCTTC.

This clone has a single count. This rearrangement joins TRBV11-2 to TRBJ1-1; weak D call: TRBD1 (5 bases). The germline V gene encodes CDR1 SGHAT and CDR2 FQNNGV. The CDR3 has 14 residues. V lost 1 base and J 4 bases, leaving 10 bases between the germline ends. CDR3 DNA: TGTGCCAGCAGCTTAGGCCAGGGTGGCACTGAAGCTTTCTTT. Its protein product is CASSLGQGGTEAFF.

This chain connects TRBV4-1 to TRBJ2-7; no firm D call. The CDR3 is 15 residues long. The V gene lost 1 base and the J gene lost 5 bases, with 15 bases spanning the gap. Germline loops: CDR1 MGHRA, CDR2 YSYEKL. CDR3 coding DNA: TGCGCCAGCAGCCAAGGGCCCCCCGATAGCAACGAGCAGTACTTC. Protein sequence: CASSQGPPDSNEQYF.

The chain recombines TRBV9 with TRBJ1-4, with a possible D match to TRBD1 (6 bases). Germline V gene data show CDR1 as SGDLS and CDR2 as YYNGEE. The CDR3 sequence is 17 residues long. Trimming took off 4 bases at V and 8 bases at J, with 24 bases between the two ends. Here the CDR3 reads CASSSQYGVRGEEKLFF. CDR3 nucleotides: TGTGCCAGCAGCTCTCAGTATGGGGTCAGGGGAGAGGAAAAACTGTTTTTT. The full variable domain, with the rest looked up from reference TRBV9 and TRBJ1-4, is DSGVTQTPKHLITATGQRVTLRCSPRSGDLSVYWYQQSLDQGLQFLIQYYNGEERAKGNILERFSAQQFPDLHSELNLSSLELGDSALYFCASSSQYGVRGEEKLFFGSGTQLSVL.

The CDR3 reads CASSPGQISTNEKLFF. CDR3 DNA sequence: TGTGCCAGCTCACCTGGGCAAATTTCCACTAATGAAAAACTGTTTTTT. The chain uses TRBV18 and TRBJ1-4; no clear D. V lost 3 bases and J 2 bases, leaving 13 bases between the germline ends. The CDR3 extends over 16 amino acids. Germline V lookup: CDR1 KGHSH, CDR2 LQKENI.